A single sample gave rise to the 10 T cell receptor beta chains below, sequenced in a study of early T cells in non-severe SARS-CoV-2 infection. MiXCR, applied by TCRdb to the 5' RACE reads, yields one record per CDR3 protein. The table shows about 85,000 distinct CDR3 sequences, with approximately 14% occurring only once. Material for sequencing was whole blood. These receptors came from an adult who was a healthcare worker with PCR-confirmed SARS-CoV-2 infection or an uninfected control (not recorded which).

On this clonotype itself: The junction departs from germline at one end; a sequencing error may be responsible. V usage is TRBV19 and J usage is TRBJ2-7, with TRBD2 matching 7 bases. CDR3 size: 16 residues. Germline assignment: CDR1 LNHDA and CDR2 SQIVND (reference sequence). Written as DNA, the CDR3 is TGTGCCAGTAGTATGGGAGGGGCACGAACCGATTACGGGCAGTACTTC. Encoded protein: CASSMGGARTDYGQYF.

The rearrangement links TRBV6-1 to TRBJ1-4; D is ambiguous. V was trimmed by 7 bases and J by 9 bases, leaving 12 bases between them. The CDR3 loop spans 12 amino acids. Germline lookup yields CDR1 MNHNS and CDR2 SASEGT. Written as DNA, the CDR3 is TGTGCCAGCATACAGCTAGTGAAAAAACTGTTTTTT. This gives the protein CASIQLVKKLFF.

The chain has TRBV5-1 and TRBJ2-3; a possible D gene is TRBD1 (5 bases). CDR1 and CDR2 from the germline V gene are SGHRS and YFSETQ. Trimming removed 5 bases at V and 0 bases at J, with 16 bases between. The CDR3 spans 16 residues. In nucleotides, the CDR3 is TGCGCCAGCAGACCGAGGCAGGGAAGGAGCACAGATACGCAGTATTTT. This gives the protein CASRPRQGRSTDTQYF.

This clonotype came up a few times. The V and J genes are TRBV25-1 and TRBJ2-7; D may be TRBD2 (5 bases). The CDR3 has 14 residues. V was clipped by 1 base and J by 2 bases, with 9 bases between them. Per germline, CDR1 MGHDK and CDR2 SYGVNS. CDR3 in DNA: TGTGCCAGCAGTGAATTCGGAGGTCCCTACGAGCAGTACTTC. It specifies CASSEFGGPYEQYF.

In its sample, this clonotype was seen a few times. The DNA for the CDR3 is TGTGCCAGCAGTTACTTGAAGGGAACCTATGGCTACACCTTC. Its protein product is CASSYLKGTYGYTF. This sequence joins TRBV6-5 and TRBJ1-2, with D unresolved. This CDR3 spans 14 amino acids. Between the trimmed V and J ends, which lost 1 base and 4 bases, there was a span of 10 bases. The germline V gene has CDR1 MNHEY and CDR2 SVGAGI.

This clonotype occurred a few times. The chain carries TRBV5-1 and TRBJ2-7, with 10 bases aligning to TRBD2. Per germline, CDR1 SGHRS and CDR2 YFSETQ. V dropped 4 bases and J dropped 5; count of bases not matched to a gene: 6. The CDR3 loop spans 14 amino acids. CDR3 amino acids: CASSRSGRKNEQYF. As DNA, the CDR3 is TGCGCCAGCAGCCGTAGCGGGAGGAAGAACGAGCAGTACTTC.

The chain uses TRBV20-1 and TRBJ2-7; 9 bases are a match to TRBD1. From germline, CDR1 is DFQATT and CDR2 SNEGSKA (reference sequence). V lost 6 bases, J lost 6 bases, and 15 bases stayed unmatched. The CDR3 loop spans 15 amino acids. DNA for the CDR3: TGCAGTGCCCCCAACCCGGGACAGGGAACGGTCGAGCAGTACTTC. It codes for CSAPNPGQGTVEQYF.

J is TRBJ2-1 and V is TRBV30, with D perhaps TRBD1 or TRBD2 (5 bases each). V dropped 5 bases and J dropped 5 bases, with 16 bases sitting between them. This CDR3 is 14 amino acids long. CDR1 and CDR2 (germline): GTSNPN, SVGIG (reference sequence). The CDR3 DNA is TGTGCCTGGGAGTCCGGGACCATTCACAATGAGCAGTTCTTC. It translates to CAWESGTIHNEQFF. The whole variable domain, remainder taken from reference TRBV30 and TRBJ2-1, is SQTIHQWPATLVQPVGSPLSLECTVEGTSNPNLYWYRQAAGRGLQLLFYSVGIGQISSEVPQNLSASRPQDRQFILSSKKLLLSDSGFYLCAWESGTIHNEQFFGPGTRLTVL.

There are a few counts of this clonotype. The chain has TRBV5-1 and TRBJ1-2; D call uncertain. V lost 3 bases, J lost 1 base, and 10 bases lay in between. The CDR3 spans 14 residues. Germline V lookup: CDR1 SGHRS, CDR2 YFSETQ. Here the CDR3 reads CASSWTGNNYGYTF. The CDR3 DNA follows: TGCGCCAGCAGCTGGACCGGCAATAACTATGGCTACACCTTC. The variable domain in full, with the rest retrieved from reference TRBV5-1 and TRBJ1-2, is KAGVTQTPRYLIKTRGQQVTLSCSPISGHRSVSWYQQTPGQGLQFLFEYFSETQRNKGNFPGRFSGRQFSNSRSEMNVSTLELGDSALYLCASSWTGNNYGYTFGSGTRLTVV.

V gene TRBV2 combines with J gene TRBJ2-1, with TRBD2 matching over 12 bases. This CDR3 region has 15 residues. J was trimmed by 8 bases and V by 7 bases; bases with no gene match: 9. Per the germline V gene, CDR1 is SNHLY and CDR2 is FYNNEI. The CDR3 DNA reads as TGTGCCAGCACCAAGACTAGCGGGAGTGGATATGAGCAGTTCTTC. Protein: CASTKTSGSGYEQFF.